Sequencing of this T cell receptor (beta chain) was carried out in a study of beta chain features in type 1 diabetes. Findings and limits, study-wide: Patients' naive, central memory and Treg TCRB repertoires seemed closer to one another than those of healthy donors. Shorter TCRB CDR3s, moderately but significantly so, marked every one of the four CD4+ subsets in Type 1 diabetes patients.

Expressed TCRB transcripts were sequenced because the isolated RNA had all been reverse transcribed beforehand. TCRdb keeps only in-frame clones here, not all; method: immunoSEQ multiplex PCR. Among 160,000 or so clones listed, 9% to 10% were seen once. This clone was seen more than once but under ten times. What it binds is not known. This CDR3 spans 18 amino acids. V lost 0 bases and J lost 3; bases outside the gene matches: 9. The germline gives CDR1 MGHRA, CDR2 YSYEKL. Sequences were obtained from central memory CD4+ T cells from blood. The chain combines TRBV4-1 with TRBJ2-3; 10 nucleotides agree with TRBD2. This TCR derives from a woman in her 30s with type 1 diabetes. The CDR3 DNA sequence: TGCGCCAGCAGCCAAGATCCCCCAGCGGGAGGGTCTACAGATACGCAGTATTTT. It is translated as CASSQDPPAGGSTDTQYF.